The clone carrying this T cell receptor (beta chain) was observed a few times. The target antigen is unknown. This record comes from a study of cytomegalovirus exposure and HLA in healthy donors. Study-level background: Genotyping of 300 to 450 donors showed that roughly 80% belonged to the Caucasian-associated ancestry cluster.

The study ran its PCR with 60 Vbeta and 13 Jbeta primers. Profiled with immunoSEQ multiplex PCR; TCRdb holds only in-frame clones, not every one. The data hold about 150,000 clones, with over 65% observed a single time. General study findings and limits: Later work found that TCR association rates differed between HLA loci; DRB1 had the most and HLA-C the fewest. Relative to equally common others, HLA-associated TCR beta chains showed greater clonal expansion in a later analysis.

The receptor comes from a female donor in good health and CMV-seropositive. Sample: PBMCs.

The CDR3 region is CASSPGQGRHEQYF. As DNA, the CDR3 is TGTGCCAGCAGTCCCGGACAGGGAAGACACGAGCAGTACTTC. The rearrangement joins TRBV21-1 to TRBJ2-7; the listed D gene, TRBD1, was not tested against the DNA. TRBV21-1 is marked as a pseudogene. The length of the CDR3 is 14 residues.